This T cell receptor (beta chain) was captured by sequencing in a study of multiple sclerosis patients with progressive multifocal leukoencephalopathy. Study-level information: Longitudinal control samples came from natalizumab-treated multiple sclerosis patients without PML. Study observations and caveats: The findings' link to JC virus versus immunocompromise remained uncertain.

Comment on this clone: The antigen is not known.

The assay was run at survey level. The assay was immunoSEQ multiplex PCR, and TCRdb's table has in-frame clones only and misses some. The sample lists some 30,000 clones, about 88% occurring once. The CDR3 covers 14 residues. Deletions cut 6 bases from V and 4 bases from J, with 15 bases between. The germline gives CDR1 WNHNN, CDR2 SYGVQD (reference sequence). Sample time point: before natalizumab initiation. T0 refers to blood drawn before natalizumab was first infused. The material sequenced was PBMCs. The TCR was taken from a human donor with multiple sclerosis. The V gene is TRBV10-1, the J gene TRBJ1-1, with a weak D call TRBD1 (6 bases). CDR3 bases: TGCGCCAGCAGAGGCGACAGGCTGGGCACTGAAGCTTTCTTT. Translation: CASRGDRLGTEAFF.